These T cell receptor beta chains were read from a single sample in a study of beta chain features in type 1 diabetes. Clones were sequenced by immunoSEQ multiplex PCR, and TCRdb holds only the in-frame ones, with some missing. The table records under 850,000 clones, over 10% of them present only once. The sample comprised naive CD4+ T cells from blood. The receptors come from a man aged 18 to 35 with type 1 diabetes. Both conserved end residues are part of each CDR3. A D gene is named only where the DNA matches it firmly. Size values are once, few and many counts, or a class for expanded clones, and some rows have none.

CDR3aa: CASSRSGNIQYF; CDR3nt: TGTGCCAGCAGCCGTTCAGGGAACATTCAGTACTTC; abundance: -; d_gene: -; j_gene: TRBJ2-4; v_gene: TRBV2
CDR3aa: CAIGPTLDTQYF; CDR3nt: TGTGCCATCGGGCCGACTTTGGATACGCAGTATTTT; abundance: few; d_gene: -; j_gene: TRBJ2-3; v_gene: TRBV10-3
CDR3aa: CASSESMIGEQYF; CDR3nt: TGTGCCAGCAGTGAATCTATGATCGGCGAGCAGTACTTC; abundance: few; d_gene: -; j_gene: TRBJ2-7; v_gene: TRBV2
CDR3aa: CASSLGLAGATDTQYF; CDR3nt: TGTGCCAGCAGCCTGGGACTAGCGGGGGCAACAGATACGCAGTATTTT; abundance: -; d_gene: TRBD2; j_gene: TRBJ2-3; v_gene: TRBV14
CDR3aa: CASVHGVLETQYF; CDR3nt: TGTGCCAGCGTCCACGGGGTGTTGGAGACCCAGTACTTC; abundance: few; d_gene: -; j_gene: TRBJ2-5; v_gene: TRBV7-8
CDR3aa: CASSSTGQGVNEQYF; CDR3nt: TGCGCCAGCAGCTCCACGGGACAGGGGGTCAACGAGCAGTACTTC; abundance: few; d_gene: TRBD1; j_gene: TRBJ2-7; v_gene: TRBV5-1
CDR3aa: CASMADGNTIYF; CDR3nt: TGTGCCAGCATGGCGGATGGAAACACCATATATTTT; abundance: -; d_gene: -; j_gene: TRBJ1-3; v_gene: TRBV2
CDR3aa: CSVVVQGHYTEAFF; CDR3nt: TGCAGCGTCGTCGTACAGGGCCATTACACTGAAGCTTTCTTT; abundance: few; d_gene: -; j_gene: TRBJ1-1; v_gene: TRBV29-1
CDR3aa: CAKGQLNTEAFF; CDR3nt: TGTGCCAAGGGACAGTTGAACACTGAAGCTTTCTTT; abundance: few; d_gene: TRBD1; j_gene: TRBJ1-1; v_gene: TRBV2
CDR3aa: CASSLGGPSTDTQYF; CDR3nt: TGTGCCAGCAGCCTGGGGGGGCCAAGCACAGATACGCAGTATTTT; abundance: -; d_gene: -; j_gene: TRBJ2-3; v_gene: TRBV28
CDR3aa: CASSLGLAGARQFF; CDR3nt: TGTGCCAGCAGCTTAGGTCTAGCGGGGGCCCGGCAGTTCTTC; abundance: -; d_gene: TRBD2; j_gene: TRBJ2-1; v_gene: TRBV7-9